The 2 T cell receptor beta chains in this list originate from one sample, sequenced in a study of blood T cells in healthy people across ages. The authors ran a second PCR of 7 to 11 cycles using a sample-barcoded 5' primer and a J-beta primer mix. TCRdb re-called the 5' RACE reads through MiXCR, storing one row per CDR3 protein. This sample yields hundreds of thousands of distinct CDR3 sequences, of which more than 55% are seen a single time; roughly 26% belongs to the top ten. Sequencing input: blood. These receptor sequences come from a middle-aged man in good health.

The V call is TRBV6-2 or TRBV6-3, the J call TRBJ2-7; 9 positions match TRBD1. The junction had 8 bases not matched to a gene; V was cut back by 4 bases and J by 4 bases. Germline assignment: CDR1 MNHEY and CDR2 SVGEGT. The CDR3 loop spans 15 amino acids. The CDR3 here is CASSWTGTGSYEQYF. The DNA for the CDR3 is TGTGCCAGCAGTTGGACCGGGACAGGGTCATACGAGCAGTACTTC.

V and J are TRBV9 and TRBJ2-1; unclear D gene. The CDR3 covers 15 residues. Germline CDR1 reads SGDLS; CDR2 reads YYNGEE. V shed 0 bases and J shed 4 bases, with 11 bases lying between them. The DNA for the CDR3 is TGTGCCAGCAGCGTAGGAGCTCAGGCTTACAATGAGCAGTTCTTC. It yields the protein CASSVGAQAYNEQFF.